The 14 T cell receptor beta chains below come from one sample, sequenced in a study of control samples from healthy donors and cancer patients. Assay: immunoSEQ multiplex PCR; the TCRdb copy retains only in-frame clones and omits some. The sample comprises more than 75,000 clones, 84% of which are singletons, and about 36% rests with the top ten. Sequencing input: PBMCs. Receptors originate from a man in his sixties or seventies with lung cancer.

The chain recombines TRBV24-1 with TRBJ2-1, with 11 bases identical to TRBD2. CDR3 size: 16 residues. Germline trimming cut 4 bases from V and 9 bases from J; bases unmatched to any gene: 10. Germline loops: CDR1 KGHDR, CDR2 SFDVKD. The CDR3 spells CATSDLLAGALREQFF. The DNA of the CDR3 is TGTGCCACCAGTGACCTACTAGCGGGGGCCCTCCGTGAGCAGTTCTTC.

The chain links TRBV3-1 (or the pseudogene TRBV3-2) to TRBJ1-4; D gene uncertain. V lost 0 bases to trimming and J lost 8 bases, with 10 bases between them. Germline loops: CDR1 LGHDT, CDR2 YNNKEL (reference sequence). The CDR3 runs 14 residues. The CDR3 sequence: CASSQDRSGEKLFF. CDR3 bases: TGTGCCAGCAGCCAAGATAGGAGCGGAGAAAAACTGTTTTTT.

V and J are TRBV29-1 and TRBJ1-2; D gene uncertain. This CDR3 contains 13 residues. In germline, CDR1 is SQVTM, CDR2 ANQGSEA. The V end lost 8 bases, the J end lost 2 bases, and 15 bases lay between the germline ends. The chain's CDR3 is CSSLSEVNYGYTF. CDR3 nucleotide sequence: TGCAGCTCACTCTCAGAAGTAAACTATGGCTACACCTTC.

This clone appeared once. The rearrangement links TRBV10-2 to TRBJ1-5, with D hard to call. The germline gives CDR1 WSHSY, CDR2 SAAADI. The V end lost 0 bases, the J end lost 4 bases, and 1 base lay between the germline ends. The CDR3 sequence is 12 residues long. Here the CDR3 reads CASSESNQPQHF. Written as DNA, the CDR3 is TGCGCCAGCAGTGAGTCAAATCAGCCCCAGCATTTT.

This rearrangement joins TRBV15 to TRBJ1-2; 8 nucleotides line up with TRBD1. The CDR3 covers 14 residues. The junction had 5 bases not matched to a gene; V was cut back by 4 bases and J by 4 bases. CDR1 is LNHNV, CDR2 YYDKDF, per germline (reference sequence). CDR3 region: CATSMQTGVYGYTF. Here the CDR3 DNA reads TGTGCCACCAGCATGCAGACAGGGGTCTATGGCTACACCTTC.

The CDR3 DNA reads TGTGCCAGCAGGACCACTAGCGGCGAGACCCAGTACTTC. Translation: CASRTTSGETQYF. The rearrangement uses TRBV11-2 and TRBJ2-5; 8 bases fit TRBD2. Germline V lookup: CDR1 SGHAT, CDR2 FQNNGV. The CDR3 contains 13 residues. V lost 6 bases and J lost 5; bases outside the gene matches: 5.

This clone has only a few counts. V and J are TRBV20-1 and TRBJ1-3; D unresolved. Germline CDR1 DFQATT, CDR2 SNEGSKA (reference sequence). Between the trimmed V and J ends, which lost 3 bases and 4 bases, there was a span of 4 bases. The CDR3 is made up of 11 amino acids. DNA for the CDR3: TGCAGTGCTAGCGGGGGAAACACCATATATTTT. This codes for CSASGGNTIYF.

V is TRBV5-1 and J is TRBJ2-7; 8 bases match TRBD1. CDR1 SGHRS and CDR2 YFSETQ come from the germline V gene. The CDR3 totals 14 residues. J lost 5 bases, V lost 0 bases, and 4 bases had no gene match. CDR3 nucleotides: TGCGCCAGCAGCTTGGGAGTGACAGGGGACGAGCAGTACTTC. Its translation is CASSLGVTGDEQYF.

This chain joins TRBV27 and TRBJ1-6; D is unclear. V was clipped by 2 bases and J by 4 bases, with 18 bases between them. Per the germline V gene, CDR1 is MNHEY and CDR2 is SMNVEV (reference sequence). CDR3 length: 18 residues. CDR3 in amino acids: CASSLKGPPAGYNSPLHF. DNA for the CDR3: TGTGCCAGCAGTTTAAAGGGCCCTCCCGCGGGATATAATTCACCCCTCCACTTT.

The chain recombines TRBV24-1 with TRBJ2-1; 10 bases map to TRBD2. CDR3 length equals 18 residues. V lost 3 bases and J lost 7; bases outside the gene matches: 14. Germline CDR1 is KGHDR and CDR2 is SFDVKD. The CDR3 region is CATSDGLLAGAHGNEQFF. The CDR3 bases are TGTGCCACCAGTGATGGACTTCTAGCGGGGGCCCACGGTAATGAGCAGTTCTTC.

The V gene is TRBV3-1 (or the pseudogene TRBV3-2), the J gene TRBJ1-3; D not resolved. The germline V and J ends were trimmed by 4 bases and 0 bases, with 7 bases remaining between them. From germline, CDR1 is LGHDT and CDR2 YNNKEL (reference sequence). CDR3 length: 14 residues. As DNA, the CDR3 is TGTGCCAGCAGCCTTAGGAGCTCTGGAAACACCATATATTTT. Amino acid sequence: CASSLRSSGNTIYF.

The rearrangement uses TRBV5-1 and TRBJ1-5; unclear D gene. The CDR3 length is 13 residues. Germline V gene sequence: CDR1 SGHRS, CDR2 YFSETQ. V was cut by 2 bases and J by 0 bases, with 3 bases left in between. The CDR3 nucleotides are TGCGCCAGCAGCTTTGGTAGCAATCAGCCCCAGCATTTT. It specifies CASSFGSNQPQHF.

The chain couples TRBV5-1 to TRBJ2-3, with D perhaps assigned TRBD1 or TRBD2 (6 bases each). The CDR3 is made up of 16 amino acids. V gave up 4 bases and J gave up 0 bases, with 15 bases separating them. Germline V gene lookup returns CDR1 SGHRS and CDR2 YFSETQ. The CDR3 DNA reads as TGCGCCAGCAGCGGAGGGGGGACGACTAGCACAGATACGCAGTATTTT. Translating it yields CASSGGGTTSTDTQYF.

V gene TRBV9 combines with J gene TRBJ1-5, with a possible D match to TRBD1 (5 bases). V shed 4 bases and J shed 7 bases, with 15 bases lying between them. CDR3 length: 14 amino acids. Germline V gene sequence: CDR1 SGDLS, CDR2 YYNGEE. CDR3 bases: TGTGCCAGCAGCAGCCGGGACGGAGGACAGCCCCAGCATTTT. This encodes CASSSRDGGQPQHF.